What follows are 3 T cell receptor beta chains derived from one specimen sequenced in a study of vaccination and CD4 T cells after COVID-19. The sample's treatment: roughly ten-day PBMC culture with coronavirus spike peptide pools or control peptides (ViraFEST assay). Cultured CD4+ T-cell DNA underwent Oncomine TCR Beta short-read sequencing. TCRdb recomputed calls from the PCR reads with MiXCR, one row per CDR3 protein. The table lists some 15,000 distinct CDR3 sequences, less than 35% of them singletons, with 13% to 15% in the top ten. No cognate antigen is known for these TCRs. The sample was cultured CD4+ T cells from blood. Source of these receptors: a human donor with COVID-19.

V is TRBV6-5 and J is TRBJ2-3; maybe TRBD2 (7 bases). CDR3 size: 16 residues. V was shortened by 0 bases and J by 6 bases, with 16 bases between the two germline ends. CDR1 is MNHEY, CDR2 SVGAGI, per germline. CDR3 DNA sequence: TGTGCCAGCAGTTACTCGATCATTGGGGGGGCCGATACGCAGTATTTT. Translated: CASSYSIIGGADTQYF.

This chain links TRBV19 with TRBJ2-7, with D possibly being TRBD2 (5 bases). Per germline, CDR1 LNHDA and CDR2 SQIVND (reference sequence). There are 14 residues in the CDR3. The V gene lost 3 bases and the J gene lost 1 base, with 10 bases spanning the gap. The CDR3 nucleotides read TGTGCCAGTAGTATGGCCGGGGTTTCCTACGAGCAGTACTTC. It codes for CASSMAGVSYEQYF. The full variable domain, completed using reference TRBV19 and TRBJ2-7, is DGGITQSPKYLFRKEGQNVTLSCEQNLNHDAMYWYRQDPGQGLRLIYYSQIVNDFQKGDIAEGYSVSREKKESFPLTVTSAQKNPTAFYLCASSMAGVSYEQYFGPGTRLTVT.

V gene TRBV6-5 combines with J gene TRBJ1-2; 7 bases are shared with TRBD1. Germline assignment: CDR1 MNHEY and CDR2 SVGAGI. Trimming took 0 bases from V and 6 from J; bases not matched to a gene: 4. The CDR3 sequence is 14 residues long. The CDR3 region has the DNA TGTGCCAGCAGTTACTCGACAGGGACGGATGGCTACACCTTC. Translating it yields CASSYSTGTDGYTF.